The present T cell receptor beta chain was sequenced within a study of blood T cell repertoires in COVID-19. Across the study: Material from acute and convalescent COVID-19 was sourced from the United States, Italy and Spain. PBMCs, B-cell-depleted T cells, or T cells provided the cDNA or gDNA that made up the material.

This clone was seen just once. The V gene's germline CDR1 is SGHRS and CDR2 YFSETQ. The CDR3 sequence is 15 residues long. After removal of 4 bases from V and 5 bases from J, the junction contained 11 bases not matched to a gene. The authors' processing: Amplifying reference gene primers gave estimates of nucleated cell counts. TCRdb keeps only in-frame clones here, not all; method: immunoSEQ multiplex PCR. The DNA was the basis for D and trimming; V, J and clone size are from that table. The sample holds some 98,000 clones, roughly 82% seen once. Sequencing used peripheral blood. This TCR derives from a man between 70 and 80 years old with active or convalescent COVID-19. The chain uses TRBV5-1 and TRBJ2-5, with 7 bases that match TRBD2. CDR3 protein: CASSKAAREGETQYF. The DNA for the CDR3 is TGCGCCAGCAGCAAGGCGGCCAGGGAGGGTGAGACCCAGTACTTC.